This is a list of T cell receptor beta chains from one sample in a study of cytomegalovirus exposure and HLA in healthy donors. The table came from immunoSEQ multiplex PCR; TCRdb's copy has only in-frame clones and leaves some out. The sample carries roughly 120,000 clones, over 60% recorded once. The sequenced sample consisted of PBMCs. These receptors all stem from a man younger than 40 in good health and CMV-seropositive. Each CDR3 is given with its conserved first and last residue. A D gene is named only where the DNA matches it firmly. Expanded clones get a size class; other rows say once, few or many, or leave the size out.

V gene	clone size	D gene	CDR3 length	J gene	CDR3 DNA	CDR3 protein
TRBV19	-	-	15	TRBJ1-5	TGTGCCAGTAGTCCGGGACTGACGCAAAATCAGCCCCAGCATTTT	CASSPGLTQNQPQHF
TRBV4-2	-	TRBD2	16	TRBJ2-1	TGTGCCAGCAGCCAAGATGAGGCGGGAGCAAACAATGAGCAGTTCTTC	CASSQDEAGANNEQFF
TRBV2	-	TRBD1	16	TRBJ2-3	TGTGCCAGCAGTGATGGGACAGGGGGTGGCACAGATACGCAGTATTTT	CASSDGTGGGTDTQYF
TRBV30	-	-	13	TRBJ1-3	TGTGCCTGGAGCCCAGGGGTGGGAAACACCATATATTTT	CAWSPGVGNTIYF
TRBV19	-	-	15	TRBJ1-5	TGTGCCAGTAGTATAGGTACAGGGTCAAGGCAGCCCCAGCATTTT	CASSIGTGSRQPQHF
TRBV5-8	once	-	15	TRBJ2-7	TGTGCCAGCAGCGAGTGGTACTTGAGCTCCTACGAGCAGTACTTC	CASSEWYLSSYEQYF
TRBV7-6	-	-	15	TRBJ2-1	TGTGCCAGCAGCTTTGGAGCGCTAGATTACAATGAGCAGTTCTTC	CASSFGALDYNEQFF
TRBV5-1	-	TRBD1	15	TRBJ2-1	TGCGCCAGCAGCTTTCAACAGGGGGCTTACAATGAGCAGTTCTTC	CASSFQQGAYNEQFF
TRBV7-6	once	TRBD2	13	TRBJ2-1	TGTGCCAGCAGCTCCGGGGGAGGGAATGAGCAGTTCTTC	CASSSGGGNEQFF
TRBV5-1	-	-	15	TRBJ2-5	TGCGCCAGCAGCTTTTTCGTTCAAACCGGGGAGACCCAGTACTTC	CASSFFVQTGETQYF
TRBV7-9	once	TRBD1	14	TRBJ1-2	TGTTCCAGCAGCTTCAGGGGGCCCGTCGATGGCTACACCTTC	CSSSFRGPVDGYTF
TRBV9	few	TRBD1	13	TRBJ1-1	TGTGCCAGCAGCGCGACAGGGAGGACTGAAGCTTTCTTT	CASSATGRTEAFF
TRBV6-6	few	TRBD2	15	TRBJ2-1	TGTGCCAGCAGTGACTCGACTAGCGGGAGTGATGAGCAGTTCTTC	CASSDSTSGSDEQFF
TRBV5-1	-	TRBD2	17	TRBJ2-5	TGCGCCAGCAGCGCGTACTTGCTAGCGGGGGGGGGAGAGACCCAGTACTTC	CASSAYLLAGGGETQYF
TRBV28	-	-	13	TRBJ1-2	TGTGCCAGCAGTCTACCAGGGTACTATGGCTACACCTTC	CASSLPGYYGYTF
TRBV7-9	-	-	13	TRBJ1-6	TGTTCCAGCAGCAATGGGGCAGTTATAGCCCTCCACTTT	CSSSNGAVIALHF
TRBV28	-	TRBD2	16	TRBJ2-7	TGTGCCAGCAGCCACTTGGGAACTAGCGGCCCATACGAGCAGTACTTC	CASSHLGTSGPYEQYF
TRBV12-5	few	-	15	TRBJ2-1	TGTGCTAGTGGTTTGGGGGCCAACTCCTACAATGAGCAGTTCTTC	CASGLGANSYNEQFF
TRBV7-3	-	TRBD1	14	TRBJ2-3	TGTGCCAGCAGCTCTGACAGGGGTACAGATACGCAGTATTTT	CASSSDRGTDTQYF
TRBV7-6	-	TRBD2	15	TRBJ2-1	TGTGCCAGCAGCCCCACGCCTTCCGGGACTAGGGATCAGTTCTTC	CASSPTPSGTRDQFF
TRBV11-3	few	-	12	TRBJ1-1	TGTGCCAGCAGGGAGAGGAACACTGAAGCTTTCTTT	CASRERNTEAFF
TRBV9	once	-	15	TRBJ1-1	TGTGCCAGCAGCGTAGGCCCAGGGGCGGGCACTGAAGCTTTCTTT	CASSVGPGAGTEAFF
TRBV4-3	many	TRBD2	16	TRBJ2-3	TGCGCCAGCAGCCAAGACCTAGCGGTAGGGGCAGATACGCAGTATTTT	CASSQDLAVGADTQYF
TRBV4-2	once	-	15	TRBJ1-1	TGTGCCAGCAGCCAAGATGGCTGGAGGAACACTGAAGCTTTCTTT	CASSQDGWRNTEAFF
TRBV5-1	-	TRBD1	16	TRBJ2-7	TGCGCCAGCAGTTCCCTAGGCCAGGGGGAGTTCTACGAGCAGTACTTC	CASSSLGQGEFYEQYF
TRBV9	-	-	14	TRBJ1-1	TGTGCCAGCAGCGTCGAAGGGAGGGACACTGAAGCTTTCTTT	CASSVEGRDTEAFF
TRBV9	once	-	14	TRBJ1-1	TGTGCCAGCAGCGTCAATGCGCAAGTCACTGAAGCTTTCTTT	CASSVNAQVTEAFF
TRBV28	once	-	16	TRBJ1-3	TGTGCCAGCAGTATCCGCCGGTGGACAACTGGAAACACCATATATTTT	CASSIRRWTTGNTIYF
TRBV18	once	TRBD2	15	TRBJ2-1	TGTGCCAGCTCACCACAGTCAGCGGGAAGGTATGAGCAGTTCTTC	CASSPQSAGRYEQFF
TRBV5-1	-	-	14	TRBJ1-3	TGCGCCAGCAGCTTGGACAGCTCTGGAAACACCATATATTTT	CASSLDSSGNTIYF
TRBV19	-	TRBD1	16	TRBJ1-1	TGTGCCAGTAGTATCCACCCAGGGACAGTTATTACTGAAGCTTTCTTT	CASSIHPGTVITEAFF
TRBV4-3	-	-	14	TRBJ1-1	TGCGCCAGCAGCCAAGACCCCTCGGGGAGGGCAGCTTTCTTT	CASSQDPSGRAAFF
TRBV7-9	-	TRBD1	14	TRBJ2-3	TGTGCCAGCAGTATAGGACAGGGAGGAGATACGCAGTATTTT	CASSIGQGGDTQYF
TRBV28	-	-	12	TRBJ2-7	TGTGCCAGCAGGAACCAGGGAAACCAGCAGTACTTC	CASRNQGNQQYF
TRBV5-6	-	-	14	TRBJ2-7	TGTGCCAGCGGAAATTGGCGGGCCTCCTACGAGCAGTACTTC	CASGNWRASYEQYF
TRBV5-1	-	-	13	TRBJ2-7	TGCGCCAGCAGCATAGACGGACTTTACGAGCAGTACTTC	CASSIDGLYEQYF
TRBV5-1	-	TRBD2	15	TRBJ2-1	TGCGCCAGCAGCTGGGCGGGGGGGTCCTACAATGAGCAGTTCTTC	CASSWAGGSYNEQFF
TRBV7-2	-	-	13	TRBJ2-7	TGTGTCAGCAGCAACAGGATGAACTACGAGCAGTACTTC	CVSSNRMNYEQYF
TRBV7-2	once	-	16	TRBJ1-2	TGTGCCAGCAGCTTAGCGCGGGGAGTGAAGAACTATGGCTACACCTTC	CASSLARGVKNYGYTF
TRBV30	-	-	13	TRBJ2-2	TGTGCCTGGACCGTTCAGGGATCCGGGGAGCTGTTTTTT	CAWTVQGSGELFF
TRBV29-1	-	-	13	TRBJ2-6	TGCAGCGTTGACGTTACTGGGGCCAACGTCCTGACTTTC	CSVDVTGANVLTF
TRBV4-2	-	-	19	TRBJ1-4	TGTGCCAGCAGCCAAGCTCGGCTGAGAATGTCGGGAGCGAATGAAAAACTGTTTTTT	CASSQARLRMSGANEKLFF
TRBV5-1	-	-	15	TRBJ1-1	TGCGCCAGCAGCCGCGGGGGGGAGGGGAGCACTGAAGCTTTCTTT	CASSRGGEGSTEAFF
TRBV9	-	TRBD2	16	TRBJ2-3	TGTGCCAGCAGCTTTAGCGGGGGGGAGGACACAGATACGCAGTATTTT	CASSFSGGEDTDTQYF
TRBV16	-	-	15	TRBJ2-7	TGTGCCAGCAGCCAATCGAGCTCAAGTCACTACGAGCAGTACTTC	CASSQSSSSHYEQYF
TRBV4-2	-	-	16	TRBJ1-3	TGTGCCAGCAGCTACAGCCGACAGATCCCTGGAAACACCATATATTTT	CASSYSRQIPGNTIYF
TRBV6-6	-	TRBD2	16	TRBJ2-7	TGTGCCAGCAGTTATCCGGTTGGGGGGGTTAGGTACGAGCAGTACTTC	CASSYPVGGVRYEQYF
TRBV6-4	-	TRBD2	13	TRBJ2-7	TGTGCCAGCAGATGGACGGGGAGGGACGAGCAGTACTTC	CASRWTGRDEQYF
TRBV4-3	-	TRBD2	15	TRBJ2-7	TGCGCCAGCAGCCAAAGACTAGCGGAACAGGGGGAGCAGTACTTC	CASSQRLAEQGEQYF
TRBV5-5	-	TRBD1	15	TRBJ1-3	TGTGCCAGCAGCAACCGGGACAGGGGAATGGACACCATATATTTT	CASSNRDRGMDTIYF
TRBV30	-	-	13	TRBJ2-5	TGTGCCTGGAGTGTAGGAACAGGGGGGGAGCAGTACTTC	CAWSVGTGGEQYF
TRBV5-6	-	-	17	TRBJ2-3	TGTGCCAGCAGTTACCCTGATGGGCCTCACAGCACAGATACGCAGTATTTT	CASSYPDGPHSTDTQYF
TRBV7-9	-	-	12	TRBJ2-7	TGTGCCAGCAGCTCCTCCGGCTACGAGCAGTACTTC	CASSSSGYEQYF
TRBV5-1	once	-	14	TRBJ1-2	TGCGCCAGCAGCTTGGCAGGCGGGGGGGACGGCTACACCTTC	CASSLAGGGDGYTF
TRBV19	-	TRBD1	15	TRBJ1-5	TGTGCCAGTAGCCTAACAGGGGGAAGTAATCAGCCCCAGCATTTT	CASSLTGGSNQPQHF
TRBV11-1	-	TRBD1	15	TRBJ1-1	TGTGCCAGCAGCTTAGTACAGGGGGCGCTGGCTGAAGCTTTCTTT	CASSLVQGALAEAFF
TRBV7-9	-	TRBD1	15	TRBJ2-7	TGTGCCAGCAGCCCACCTCCGGGACAGGGGTTCGAGCAGTACTTC	CASSPPPGQGFEQYF
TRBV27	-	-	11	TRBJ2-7	TGTGCCAGCAGAAACAGGGTCGAGCAGTACTTC	CASRNRVEQYF
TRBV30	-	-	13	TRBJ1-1	TGTGCCTGGATTCGGCCAGGGTCTCTTGAAGCTTTCTTT	CAWIRPGSLEAFF